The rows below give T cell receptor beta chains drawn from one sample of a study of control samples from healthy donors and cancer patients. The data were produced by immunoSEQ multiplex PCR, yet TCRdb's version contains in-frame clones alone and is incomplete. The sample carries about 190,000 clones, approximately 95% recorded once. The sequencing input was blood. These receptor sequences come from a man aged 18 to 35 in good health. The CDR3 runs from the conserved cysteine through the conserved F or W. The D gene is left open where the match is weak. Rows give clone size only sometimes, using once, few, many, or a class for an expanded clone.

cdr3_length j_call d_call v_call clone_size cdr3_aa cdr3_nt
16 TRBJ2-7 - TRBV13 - CASSGRTGILSYEQYF TGTGCCAGCAGCGGGAGGACAGGAATCTTATCCTACGAGCAGTACTTC
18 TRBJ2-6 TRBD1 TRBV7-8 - CASSLARTGRSGANVLTF TGTGCCAGCAGCTTAGCGAGGACAGGCCGCTCTGGGGCCAACGTCCTGACTTTC
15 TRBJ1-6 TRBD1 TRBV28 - CASSFPGTGFSPLHF TGTGCCAGCAGTTTTCCCGGGACAGGGTTCTCACCCCTCCACTTT
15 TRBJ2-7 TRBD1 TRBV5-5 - CASSLGQGSTYEQYF TGTGCCAGCAGCTTGGGACAGGGAAGCACCTACGAGCAGTACTTC
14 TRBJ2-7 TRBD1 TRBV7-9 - CASSKTGGGYEQYF TGTGCCAGCAGCAAAACAGGGGGCGGTTACGAGCAGTACTTC
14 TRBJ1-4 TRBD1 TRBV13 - CASSSDREQEKLFF TGTGCCAGCAGCTCAGACAGGGAGCAGGAAAAACTGTTTTTT
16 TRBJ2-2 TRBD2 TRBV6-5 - CASSFSGGHSTGELFF TGTGCCAGCAGTTTTAGCGGGGGGCATAGTACCGGGGAGCTGTTTTTT
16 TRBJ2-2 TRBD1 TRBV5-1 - CASSSEPGGITGELFF TGCGCCAGCAGCTCGGAACCAGGGGGCATCACCGGGGAGCTGTTTTTT
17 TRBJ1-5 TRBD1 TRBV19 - CASSIVNWTGGNQPQHF TGTGCCAGTAGTATAGTAAATTGGACAGGGGGCAATCAGCCCCAGCATTTT
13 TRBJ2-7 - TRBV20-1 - CSASVPGGAEQYF TGCAGTGCTAGTGTGCCGGGCGGGGCCGAGCAGTACTTC
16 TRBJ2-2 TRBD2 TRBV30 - CAGGTSGASGAGELFF TGTGCCGGGGGGACTAGCGGGGCCTCCGGGGCCGGGGAGCTGTTTTTT
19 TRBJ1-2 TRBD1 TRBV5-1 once CASSLWTPRTGIAYYGYTF TGCGCCAGCAGCTTGTGGACCCCCCGGACAGGGATTGCTTACTATGGCTACACCTTC
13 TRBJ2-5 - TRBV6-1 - CASSELQVATQYF TGTGCCAGCAGTGAATTACAGGTAGCGACCCAGTACTTC
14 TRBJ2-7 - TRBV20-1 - CSASNGGSSYEQYF TGCAGTGCTAGTAACGGGGGAAGCTCCTACGAGCAGTACTTC
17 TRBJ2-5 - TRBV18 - CASSPPRGQGGKETQYF TGTGCCAGCTCACCACCGCGAGGGCAGGGAGGAAAAGAGACCCAGTACTTC
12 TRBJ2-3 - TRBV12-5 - CASGFLTDTQYF TGTGCTAGTGGTTTCCTCACAGATACGCAGTATTTT
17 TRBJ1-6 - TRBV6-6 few CASSPRQFSLTKAPLHF TGTGCCAGCAGTCCCCGACAATTTAGCCTGACCAAGGCACCCCTCCACTTT
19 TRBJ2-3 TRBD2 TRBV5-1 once CASSSSPRLAGMSTDTQYF TGCGCCAGCAGCTCATCCCCCCGACTAGCGGGGATGAGCACAGATACGCAGTATTTT
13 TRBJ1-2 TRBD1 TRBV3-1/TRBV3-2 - CASSPTGSYGYTF TGTGCCAGCAGCCCGACAGGGAGCTATGGCTACACCTTC
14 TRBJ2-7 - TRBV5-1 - CASSPGGTNYEQYF TGCGCCAGCAGCCCCGGCGGAACCAACTACGAGCAGTACTTC
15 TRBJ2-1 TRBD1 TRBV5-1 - CASSLEQGATNEQFF TGCGCCAGCAGCTTGGAGCAGGGGGCTACCAATGAGCAGTTCTTC
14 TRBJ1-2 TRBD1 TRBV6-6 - CASSHPGQRNGYTF TGTGCCAGCAGTCACCCGGGACAGAGAAATGGCTACACCTTC
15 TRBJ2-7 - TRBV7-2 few CASSLGAGSSYEQYF TGTGCCAGCAGCTTAGGGGCGGGGAGCTCCTACGAGCAGTACTTC
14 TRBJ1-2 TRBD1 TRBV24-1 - CATSPGTDNYGYTF TGTGCCACCAGTCCCGGGACAGATAACTATGGCTACACCTTC
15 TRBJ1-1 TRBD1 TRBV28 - CASTLDRGRGTEAFF TGTGCCAGCACCCTGGACAGGGGGCGAGGCACTGAAGCTTTCTTT
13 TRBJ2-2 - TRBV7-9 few CASSWTQDGELFF TGTGCCAGCAGCTGGACACAAGACGGGGAGCTGTTTTTT
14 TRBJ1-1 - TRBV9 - CASSGREMNTEAFF TGTGCCAGCAGCGGGCGGGAGATGAACACTGAAGCTTTCTTT
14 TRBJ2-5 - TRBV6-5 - CATINSRYQETQYF TGTGCCACAATTAACAGCAGGTACCAAGAGACCCAGTACTTC
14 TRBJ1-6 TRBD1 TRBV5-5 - CASSSGQVPSPLHF TGTGCCAGCAGCTCGGGACAGGTACCTTCACCCCTCCACTTT
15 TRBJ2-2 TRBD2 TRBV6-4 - CASRSIAGGAGELFF TGTGCCAGCAGGAGCATCGCGGGGGGGGCCGGGGAGCTGTTTTTT
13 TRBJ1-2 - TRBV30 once CAWSVGRAYGYTF TGTGCCTGGAGTGTCGGACGGGCCTATGGCTACACCTTC
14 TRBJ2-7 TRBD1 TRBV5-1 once CASSLQGATYEQYF TGCGCCAGCAGCTTACAGGGGGCGACTTACGAGCAGTACTTC
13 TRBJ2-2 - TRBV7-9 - CASSVQAPGELFF TGTGCCAGCAGCGTACAGGCCCCCGGGGAGCTGTTTTTT
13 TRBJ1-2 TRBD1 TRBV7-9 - CASSGGTVYGYTF TGTGCCAGCAGCGGAGGGACAGTTTATGGCTACACCTTC
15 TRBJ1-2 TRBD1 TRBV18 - CASSPGTGGGYGYTF TGTGCCAGCTCACCCGGGACAGGGGGCGGCTATGGCTACACCTTC
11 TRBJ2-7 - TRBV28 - CASCTTYEQYF TGTGCCAGCTGTACCACCTACGAGCAGTACTTC
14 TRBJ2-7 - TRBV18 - CASSLTGTTLEQYF TGTGCCAGCTCGCTGACCGGGACAACTCTCGAGCAGTACTTC
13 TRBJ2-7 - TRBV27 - CASSLTISYEQYF TGTGCCAGCAGTTTAACGATCTCCTACGAGCAGTACTTC
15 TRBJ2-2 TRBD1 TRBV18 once CASSPNRDSTGELFF TGTGCCAGCTCACCTAACCGGGACAGCACCGGGGAGCTGTTTTTT
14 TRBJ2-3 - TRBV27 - CASSLMLGADTQYF TGTGCCAGCAGTTTGATGTTAGGGGCAGATACGCAGTATTTT
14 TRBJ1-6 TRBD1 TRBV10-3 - CAISDGQGNSPLHF TGTGCCATCAGTGACGGACAGGGGAATTCACCCCTCCACTTT
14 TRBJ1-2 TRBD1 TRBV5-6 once CASSYRDRGPSYTF TGTGCCAGCAGCTACCGGGACAGGGGGCCGAGCTACACCTTC
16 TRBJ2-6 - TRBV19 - CASSILLSSGANVLTF TGTGCCAGTAGTATATTACTGAGCTCTGGGGCCAACGTCCTGACTTTC
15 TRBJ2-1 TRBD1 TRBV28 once CASKIGDRAPKGQFF TGTGCCAGCAAGATAGGGGACAGGGCTCCCAAAGGGCAGTTCTTC
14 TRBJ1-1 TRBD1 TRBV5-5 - CASSTSTGFTEAFF TGTGCCAGCAGCACGTCGACAGGGTTCACTGAAGCTTTCTTT
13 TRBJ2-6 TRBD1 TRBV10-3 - CATQGAGANVLTF TGTGCCACCCAGGGGGCTGGGGCCAACGTCCTGACTTTC
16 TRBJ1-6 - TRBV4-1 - CASSQGPAGRDSPLHF TGCGCCAGCAGCCAAGGCCCCGCAGGGAGGGATTCACCCCTCCACTTT
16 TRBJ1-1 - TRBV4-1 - CASSEATGVPSTEAFF TGCGCCAGCAGCGAGGCGACCGGGGTTCCAAGCACTGAAGCTTTCTTT
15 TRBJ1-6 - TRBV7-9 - CASSLGGTYNSPLHF TGTGCCAGCAGCTTGGGGGGGACCTATAATTCACCCCTCCACTTT
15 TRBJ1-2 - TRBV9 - CASSGPQGKGYGYTF TGTGCCAGCAGCGGTCCTCAGGGCAAGGGCTATGGCTACACCTTC
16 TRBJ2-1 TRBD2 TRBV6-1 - CASSELLAGGYNEQFF TGTGCCAGCAGTGAACTACTAGCGGGGGGGTACAATGAGCAGTTCTTC
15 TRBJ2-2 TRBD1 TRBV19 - CASSIVGQSTGELFF TGTGCCAGTAGTATAGTGGGACAGTCCACCGGGGAGCTGTTTTTT
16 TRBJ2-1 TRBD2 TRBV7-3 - CASSSTSGGSYNEQFF TGTGCCAGCAGCTCCACAAGCGGGGGCTCCTACAATGAGCAGTTCTTC
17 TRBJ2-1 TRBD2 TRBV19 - CASSPALAGGRVSEQFF TGTGCCAGTAGTCCAGCCCTAGCGGGGGGGCGGGTGAGTGAGCAGTTCTTC
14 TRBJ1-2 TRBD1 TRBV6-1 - CASSDQGAVYGYTF TGTGCCAGCAGTGATCAGGGGGCAGTCTATGGCTACACCTTC
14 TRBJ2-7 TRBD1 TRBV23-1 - CASSLQGVPGEQYF TGCGCCAGCAGCCTACAGGGGGTTCCAGGCGAGCAGTACTTC
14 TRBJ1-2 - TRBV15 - CATSRDRGGYGYTF TGTGCCACCAGCAGAGATCGGGGAGGCTATGGCTACACCTTC
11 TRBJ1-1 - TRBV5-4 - CASSLADEAFF TGTGCCAGCAGCTTGGCCGACGAAGCTTTCTTT
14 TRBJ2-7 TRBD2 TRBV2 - CASRTTSSTYEQYF TGTGCCAGCAGGACGACTAGCTCCACCTACGAGCAGTACTTC